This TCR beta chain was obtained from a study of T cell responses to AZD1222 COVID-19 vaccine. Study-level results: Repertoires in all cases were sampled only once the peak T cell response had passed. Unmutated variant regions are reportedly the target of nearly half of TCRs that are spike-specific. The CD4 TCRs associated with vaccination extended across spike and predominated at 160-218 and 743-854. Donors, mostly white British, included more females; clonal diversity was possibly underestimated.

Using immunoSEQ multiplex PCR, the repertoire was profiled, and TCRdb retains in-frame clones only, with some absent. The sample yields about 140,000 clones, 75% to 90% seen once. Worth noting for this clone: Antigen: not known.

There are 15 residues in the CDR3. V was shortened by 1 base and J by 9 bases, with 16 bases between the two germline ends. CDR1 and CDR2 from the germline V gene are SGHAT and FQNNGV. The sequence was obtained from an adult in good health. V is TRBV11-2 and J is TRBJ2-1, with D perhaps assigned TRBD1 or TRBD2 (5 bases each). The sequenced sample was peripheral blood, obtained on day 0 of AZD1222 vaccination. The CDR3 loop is CASSLVGGLQGEQFF. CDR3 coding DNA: TGTGCCAGCAGCTTAGTCGGTGGACTTCAGGGTGAGCAGTTCTTC.